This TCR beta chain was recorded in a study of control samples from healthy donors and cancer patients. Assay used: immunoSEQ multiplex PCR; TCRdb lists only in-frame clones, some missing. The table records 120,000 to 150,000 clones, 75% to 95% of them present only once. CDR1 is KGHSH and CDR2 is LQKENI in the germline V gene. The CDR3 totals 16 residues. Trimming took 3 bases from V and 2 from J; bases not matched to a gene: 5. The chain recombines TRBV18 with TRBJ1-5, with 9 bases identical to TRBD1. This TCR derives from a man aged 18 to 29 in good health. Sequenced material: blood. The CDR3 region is CASSPGQGFGNQPQHF. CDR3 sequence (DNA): TGTGCCAGCTCACCGGGACAGGGTTTCGGCAATCAGCCCCAGCATTTT.